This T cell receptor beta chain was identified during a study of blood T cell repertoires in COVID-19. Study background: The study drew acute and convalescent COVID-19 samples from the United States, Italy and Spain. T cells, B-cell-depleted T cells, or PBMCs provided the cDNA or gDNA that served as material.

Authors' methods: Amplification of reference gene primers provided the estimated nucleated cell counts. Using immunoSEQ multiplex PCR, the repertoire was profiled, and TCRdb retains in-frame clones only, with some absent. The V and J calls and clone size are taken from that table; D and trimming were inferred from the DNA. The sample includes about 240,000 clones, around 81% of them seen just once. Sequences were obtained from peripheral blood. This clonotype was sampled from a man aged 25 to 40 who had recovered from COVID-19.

CDR3 nucleotide sequence: TGTGCCAGCAGTGACTCTTTACTGGTCTCCTCCGAGACCCAGTACTTC. Translation gives CASSDSLLVSSETQYF. The rearrangement uses TRBV2 and TRBJ2-5, with D unresolved. The V end was cut by 3 bases, the J end by 5 bases, with 19 bases between. Germline CDR1 and CDR2: SNHLY and FYNNEI. There are 16 residues in the CDR3.